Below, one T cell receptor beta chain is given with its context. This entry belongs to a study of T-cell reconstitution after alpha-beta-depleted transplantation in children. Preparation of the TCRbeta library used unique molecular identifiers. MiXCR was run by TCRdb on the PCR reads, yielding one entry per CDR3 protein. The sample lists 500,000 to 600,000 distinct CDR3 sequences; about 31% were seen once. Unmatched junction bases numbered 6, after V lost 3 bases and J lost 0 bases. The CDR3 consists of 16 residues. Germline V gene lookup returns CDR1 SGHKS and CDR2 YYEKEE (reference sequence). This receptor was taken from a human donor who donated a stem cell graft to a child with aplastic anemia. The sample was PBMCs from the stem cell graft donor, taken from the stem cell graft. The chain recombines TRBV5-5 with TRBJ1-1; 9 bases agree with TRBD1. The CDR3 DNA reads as TGTGCCAGCAGCTGGGACAGGGTTGATATGAACACTGAAGCTTTCTTT. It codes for CASSWDRVDMNTEAFF.